Below, 18 T cell receptor beta chains from the same sample are listed, as sequenced in a study of chemoradiotherapy in HPV16-positive cancers. Only in-frame clones appear in the TCRdb table, and some are missing; sequencing was by immunoSEQ multiplex PCR. The repertoire includes about 32,000 clones, roughly 78% of them detected once, and about 4.1% sits in the top ten. The source was blood, collected from a patient who underwent chemoradiotherapy. The receptors were gathered from a human donor with HPV-associated anogenital cancer.

The V gene is TRBV29-1, the J gene TRBJ1-1; TRBD1 matches 7 bases. This CDR3 contains 13 residues. Germline V CDR1 and CDR2: SQVTM, ANQGSEA. Losses at the gene ends were 6 bases for V and 4 bases for J; bases not matched to a gene: 8. CDR3: CSVRGTALTEAFF. The CDR3 coding sequence is TGCAGCGTACGTGGGACAGCTCTCACTGAAGCTTTCTTT.

In this sample, this clone turned up a few times. J is TRBJ1-5 and V is TRBV27; 7 bases map to TRBD1. The CDR3 spans 14 residues. The germline CDR1 and CDR2 sequences are MNHEY and SMNVEV (reference sequence). The junction had 4 bases not matched to a gene; V was cut back by 6 bases and J by 2 bases. The CDR3 nucleotides are TGTGCCAGCAGAGGGGGCGAAGGCAATCAGCCCCAGCATTTT. The encoded protein is CASRGGEGNQPQHF.

The table lists this clone with a few counts. This chain joins TRBV6-1 and TRBJ2-3; no clear D. This CDR3 is built from 11 residues. The germline gives CDR1 MNHNS, CDR2 SASEGT. V lost 8 bases to trimming and J lost 4 bases, with 7 bases between them. The CDR3 loop reads CASRQADTQYF. The CDR3 DNA reads TGTGCCAGCCGGCAGGCAGATACGCAGTATTTT.

The chain links TRBV5-1 to TRBJ1-1; D possibly corresponds to TRBD1 (6 bases). CDR3 length: 15 residues. V was clipped by 7 bases and J by 4 bases, with 20 bases between them. Germline CDR1 SGHRS, CDR2 YFSETQ. CDR3 in DNA: TGCGCCAGCGGACGTTTCGCGGGGGCGGGCACTGAAGCTTTCTTT. Protein product: CASGRFAGAGTEAFF. Full variable domain (missing parts from reference TRBV5-1 and TRBJ1-1): KAGVTQTPRYLIKTRGQQVTLSCSPISGHRSVSWYQQTPGQGLQFLFEYFSETQRNKGNFPGRFSGRQFSNSRSEMNVSTLELGDSALYLCASGRFAGAGTEAFFGQGTRLTVV.

The chain combines TRBV7-3 with TRBJ2-1; D perhaps matches TRBD2 (6 bases). The CDR3 contains 13 residues. Germline CDR1 SGHTA, CDR2 FQGTGA. V was shortened by 3 bases and J by 7 bases, with 10 bases between the two germline ends. The CDR3 loop reads CASSFSGGNEQFF. The CDR3 DNA follows: TGTGCCAGCAGCTTTAGCGGTGGAAATGAGCAGTTCTTC.

This clone has more than one count but fewer than ten. The V call is TRBV10-3, the J call TRBJ1-2; the D gene is possibly TRBD1 (5 bases). CDR3 length: 14 residues. V was shortened by 6 bases and J by 4 bases, with 15 bases between the two germline ends. Germline assignment: CDR1 ENHRY and CDR2 SYGVKD. CDR3 sequence: CAISGGAWGYGYTF. The CDR3 DNA follows: TGTGCCATCAGCGGAGGGGCATGGGGCTATGGCTACACCTTC.

The V and J genes are TRBV9 and TRBJ1-4; perhaps TRBD1 as D (5 bases). The length of the CDR3 is 17 residues. The V end was cut by 0 bases, the J end by 4 bases, with 16 bases between. Germline V CDR1 and CDR2: SGDLS, YYNGEE. CDR3 bases: TGTGCCAGCAGCGTAGTACGGGGGTGGATCGGTAATGAAAAACTGTTTTTT. It is translated as CASSVVRGWIGNEKLFF.

The chain links TRBV14 to TRBJ2-1; 7 nucleotides align to TRBD1. The germline V gene encodes CDR1 SGHDN and CDR2 FVKESK. Trimming at V came to 5 bases and at J to 8 bases, leaving 18 bases not matched to a gene. This CDR3 region has 17 residues. The CDR3 reads CASSDRQGSITFHEQFF. CDR3 DNA: TGTGCCAGCAGCGACCGACAGGGTAGTATTACTTTCCATGAGCAGTTCTTC.

V and J are TRBV30 and TRBJ2-3, with a possible D match to TRBD1 (6 bases). The CDR3 runs 16 residues. CDR1 is GTSNPN, CDR2 SVGIG, per germline (reference sequence). The V gene lost 2 bases and the J gene lost 7 bases, with 22 bases spanning the gap. The DNA for the CDR3 is TGTGCCTGGAGTATAAAAGACAGGCTAATCAAAAATACGCAGTATTTT. Its protein is CAWSIKDRLIKNTQYF. Variable domain in full (rest from reference TRBV30 and TRBJ2-3): SQTIHQWPATLVQPVGSPLSLECTVEGTSNPNLYWYRQAAGRGLQLLFYSVGIGQISSEVPQNLSASRPQDRQFILSSKKLLLSDSGFYLCAWSIKDRLIKNTQYFGPGTRLTVL.

A single count supports this clone. The chain joins TRBV29-1 to TRBJ2-2; 7 bases are shared with TRBD2. V gave up 7 bases and J gave up 5 bases; unmatched junction bases: 4. The germline V gene has CDR1 SQVTM and CDR2 ANQGSEA. The CDR3 is 12 residues long. DNA for the CDR3: TGCAGCGGCGGGGGTGGGACCGGGGAGCTGTTTTTT. Translated, it gives CSGGGGTGELFF.

This rearrangement joins TRBV6-1 to TRBJ2-5; D uncertain. From germline, CDR1 is MNHNS and CDR2 SASEGT. This CDR3 has 10 residues. The V gene lost 7 bases and the J gene lost 4 bases, with 4 bases spanning the gap. The CDR3 reads CASKIETQYF. The CDR3 region has the DNA TGTGCCAGCAAGATAGAGACCCAGTACTTC.

The rearrangement joins TRBV7-2 to TRBJ2-1, with 11 bases aligning to TRBD2. V was pared by 1 base and J by 8 bases, with 4 bases of the junction left unmatched. The CDR3 runs to 15 residues. Germline CDR1 reads SGHTA; CDR2 reads FQGNSA. DNA of the CDR3: TGTGCCAGCAGCTTAGTAGCGGGGGGGACCTATGAGCAGTTCTTC. Amino acid sequence: CASSLVAGGTYEQFF.

In DNA, the CDR3 is TGTGCCAGCAGATGGGACAGGTACCCCAGGACCCAGTACTTC. Its translation: CASRWDRYPRTQYF. The genes are TRBV5-5 and TRBJ2-5, with 8 bases that match TRBD1. The CDR3 is made up of 14 amino acids. CDR1 is SGHKS, CDR2 YYEKEE, per germline (reference sequence). The V segment lost 5 bases and the J segment 7 bases; nucleotides outside the gene matches: 10. The whole variable domain, filled in from reference TRBV5-5 and TRBJ2-5, reads DAGVTQSPTHLIKTRGQQVTLRCSPISGHKSVSWYQQVLGQGPQFIFQYYEKEERGRGNFPDRFSARQFPNYSSELNVNALLLGDSALYLCASRWDRYPRTQYFGPGTRLLVL.

This clone was picked up one time. The chain carries TRBV9 and TRBJ1-2; a possible D gene is TRBD1 (6 bases). From germline, CDR1 is SGDLS and CDR2 YYNGEE. This CDR3 spans 13 amino acids. The V end lost 3 bases, the J end lost 6 bases, and 12 bases lay between the germline ends. The CDR3 DNA sequence: TGTGCCAGCAGCGCCAGCCGGGGGCATGGCTACACCTTC. The encoded protein is CASSASRGHGYTF.

This chain joins TRBV5-4 and TRBJ2-3; no clear D gene. Germline-derived CDR1 and CDR2 are SGHNT and YYREEE (reference sequence). The CDR3 extends over 12 amino acids. V shed 4 bases and J shed 1 base, with 4 bases lying between them. This CDR3 is CASSTRTDTQYF. The DNA of the CDR3 is TGTGCCAGCAGCACACGCACAGATACGCAGTATTTT.

This clone was counted between two and nine times. V is TRBV4-1 and J is TRBJ1-3; D gene uncertain. Germline lookup yields CDR1 MGHRA and CDR2 YSYEKL. Trimming left V 1 base short and J 3 bases short, with 7 bases between. The CDR3 has 14 residues. The CDR3 DNA is TGCGCCAGCAGCCAAGGTTTTGGTGGAAACACCATATATTTT. It codes for CASSQGFGGNTIYF.

CDR3 loop: CASSPFRDYGYTF. CDR3 nucleotides: TGTGCCAGCAGCCCGTTCCGGGACTATGGCTACACCTTC. The chain couples TRBV5-4 to TRBJ1-2, with no clear D. Germline-derived CDR1 and CDR2 are SGHNT and YYREEE (reference sequence). Trimming left V 4 bases short and J 3 bases short, with 10 bases between. CDR3 size: 13 residues.

CDR3 DNA: TGTGCCAGCAGTGAGACGGGCACCGGGGAGCTGTTTTTT. Protein: CASSETGTGELFF. The V gene is TRBV2, the J gene TRBJ2-2; D uncertain. Trimming pared 3 bases from V and 4 bases from J, leaving 6 bases between. This CDR3 region has 13 residues. Germline V CDR1 and CDR2: SNHLY, FYNNEI.